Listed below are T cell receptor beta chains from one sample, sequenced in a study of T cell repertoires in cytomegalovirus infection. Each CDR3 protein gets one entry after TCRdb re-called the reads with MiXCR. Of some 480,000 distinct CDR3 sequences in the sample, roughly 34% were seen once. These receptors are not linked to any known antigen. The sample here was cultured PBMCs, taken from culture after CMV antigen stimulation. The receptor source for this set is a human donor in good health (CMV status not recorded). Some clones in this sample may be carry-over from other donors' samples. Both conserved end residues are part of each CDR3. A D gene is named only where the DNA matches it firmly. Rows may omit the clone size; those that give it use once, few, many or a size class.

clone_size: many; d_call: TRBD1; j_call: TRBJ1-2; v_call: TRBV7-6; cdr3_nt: TGTGCCAGCAGCTTAGACCGGGACAGGGATCTTGCTAACTATGGCTACACCTTC; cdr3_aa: CASSLDRDRDLANYGYTF
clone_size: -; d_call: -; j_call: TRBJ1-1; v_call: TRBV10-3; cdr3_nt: TGTGCCATCAGTCAAAGGCGGACGGACGGAGGGGTGAACACTGAAGCTTTCTTT; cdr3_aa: CAISQRRTDGGVNTEAFF
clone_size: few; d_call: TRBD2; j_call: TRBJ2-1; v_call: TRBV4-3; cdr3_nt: TGCGCCAGCAGCCAAGTGCGGGAGGGGGAGCAGTTCTTC; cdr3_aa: CASSQVREGEQFF
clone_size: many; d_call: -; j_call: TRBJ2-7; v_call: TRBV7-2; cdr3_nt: TGTGCCAGCAGCTTATCGGGAGTCTCCTACGAGCAGTACTTC; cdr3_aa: CASSLSGVSYEQYF
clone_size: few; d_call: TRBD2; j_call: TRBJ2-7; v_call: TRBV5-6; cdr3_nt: TGTGCCAGCAGCCCCAGGACTAGCGGGATGTACGAGCAGTACTTC; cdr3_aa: CASSPRTSGMYEQYF
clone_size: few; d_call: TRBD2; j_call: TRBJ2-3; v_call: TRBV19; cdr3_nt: TGTGCCAGTAGTATTTCTATGGGTAGCGGGAGTTTTGGGACAGATACGCAGTATTTT; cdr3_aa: CASSISMGSGSFGTDTQYF
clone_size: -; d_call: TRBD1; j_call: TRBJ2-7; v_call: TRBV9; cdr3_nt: TGTGCCAGCAGCGTAGGGGACCGGGACAGAAAGTACGAGCAGTACTTC; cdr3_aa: CASSVGDRDRKYEQYF
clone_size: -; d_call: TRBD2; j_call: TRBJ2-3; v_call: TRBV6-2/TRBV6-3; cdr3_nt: TGTGCCAGCAGTTACTCCAGAACTAGCGGGAGGTTTGAAGATACGCAGTATTTT; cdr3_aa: CASSYSRTSGRFEDTQYF
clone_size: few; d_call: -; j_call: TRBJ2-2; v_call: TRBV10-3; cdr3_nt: TGTGCCATCAGTGAGTCCGTGACAGGGAACACCGGGGAGCTGTTTTTT; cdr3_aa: CAISESVTGNTGELFF
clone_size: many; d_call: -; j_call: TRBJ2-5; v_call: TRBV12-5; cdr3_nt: TGTGCTAGTTCTCGCTCCGAGGAGACCCAGTACTTC; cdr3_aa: CASSRSEETQYF
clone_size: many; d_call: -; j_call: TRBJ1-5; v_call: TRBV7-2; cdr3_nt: TGTGCCAGCAGCTTTGACAAACCGGGCAATCAGCCCCAGCATTTT; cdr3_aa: CASSFDKPGNQPQHF
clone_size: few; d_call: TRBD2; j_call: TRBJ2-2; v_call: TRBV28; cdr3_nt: TGTGCCAGCAGTCCCGGGACTAGGAACACCGGGGAGCTGTTTTTT; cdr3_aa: CASSPGTRNTGELFF
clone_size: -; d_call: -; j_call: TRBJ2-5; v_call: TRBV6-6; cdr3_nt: TGTGCCAGCACGCGAGACCAAGAGACCCAGTACTTC; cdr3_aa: CASTRDQETQYF
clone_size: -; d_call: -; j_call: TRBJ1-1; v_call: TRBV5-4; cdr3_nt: TGTGCCAGCAGCGCGGGCGGCGCAAAGAACACTGAAGCTTTCTTT; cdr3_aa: CASSAGGAKNTEAFF
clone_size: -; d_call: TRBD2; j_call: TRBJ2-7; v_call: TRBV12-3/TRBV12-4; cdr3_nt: TGTGCCAGCAGTTCTAGCGGGAGGGGGCTTGAGCAGTACTTC; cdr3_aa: CASSSSGRGLEQYF
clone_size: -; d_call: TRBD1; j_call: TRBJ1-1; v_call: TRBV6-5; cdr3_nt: TGTGCCAGCAGTTATAAACCTTCGACAGGGAAAAACACTGAAGCTTTCTTT; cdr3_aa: CASSYKPSTGKNTEAFF
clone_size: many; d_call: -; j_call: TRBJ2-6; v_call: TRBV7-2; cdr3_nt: TGTGCCAGCAGCCAAGCCAGGCAGGCATGGGGCTCTGGGGCCAACGTCCTGACTTTC; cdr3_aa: CASSQARQAWGSGANVLTF
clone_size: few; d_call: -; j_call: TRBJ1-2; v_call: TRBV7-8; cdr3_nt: TGTGCCAGCAGCTTAGAAGGAGTTTATGGCTACACCTTC; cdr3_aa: CASSLEGVYGYTF
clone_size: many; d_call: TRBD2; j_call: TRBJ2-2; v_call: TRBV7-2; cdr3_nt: TGTGCCAGCAGCTCCCCCCTTAGCGGGAGGGCCACCGGGGAGCTGTTTTTT; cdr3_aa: CASSSPLSGRATGELFF
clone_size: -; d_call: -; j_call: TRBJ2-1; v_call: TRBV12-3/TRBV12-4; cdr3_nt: TGTGCCAGCAGTTTATTGACTCTCAGCTCCTACAATGAGCAGTTCTTC; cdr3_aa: CASSLLTLSSYNEQFF
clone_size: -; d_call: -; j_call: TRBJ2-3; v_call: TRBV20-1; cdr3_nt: TGCAGTGCCGTTATCACGGATACGCAGTATTTT; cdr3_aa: CSAVITDTQYF
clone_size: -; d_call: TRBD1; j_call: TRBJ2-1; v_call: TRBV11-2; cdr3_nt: TGTGCCAGCAGCCTAGGGGTCTGGACAGGGCAAGGAAATGAGCAGTTCTTC; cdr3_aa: CASSLGVWTGQGNEQFF
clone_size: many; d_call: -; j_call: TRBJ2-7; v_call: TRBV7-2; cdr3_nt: TGTGCCAGCAGCTTAACCCGTTTACCTACCTACGAGCAGTACTTC; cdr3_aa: CASSLTRLPTYEQYF
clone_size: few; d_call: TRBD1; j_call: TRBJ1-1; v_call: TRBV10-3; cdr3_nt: TGTGCCATCAGTGGGAGGACAGGGGGACCCTTGAACACTGAAGCTTTCTTT; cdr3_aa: CAISGRTGGPLNTEAFF
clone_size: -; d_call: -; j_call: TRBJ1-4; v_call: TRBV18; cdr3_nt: TGTGCCAGCTCACCCAGGGACGTCCGGGGAAATGAAAAACTGTTTTTT; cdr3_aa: CASSPRDVRGNEKLFF
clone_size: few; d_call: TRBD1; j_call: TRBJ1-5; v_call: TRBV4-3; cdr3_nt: TGCGCCAGCAGCCAAGAAGGGCCTGGACAGGGTGATCAGCCCCAGCATTTT; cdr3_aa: CASSQEGPGQGDQPQHF
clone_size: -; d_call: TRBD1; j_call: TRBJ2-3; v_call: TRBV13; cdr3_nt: TGTGCCAGCAGCTCACCTTCCAGGGGGCAGTCGGATACGCAGTATTTT; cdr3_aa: CASSSPSRGQSDTQYF
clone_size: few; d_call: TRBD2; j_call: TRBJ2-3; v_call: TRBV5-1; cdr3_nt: TGCGCCAGCAGCTGGACCGGGACTAGCGGGAGGGTAACAGATACGCAGTATTTT; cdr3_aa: CASSWTGTSGRVTDTQYF
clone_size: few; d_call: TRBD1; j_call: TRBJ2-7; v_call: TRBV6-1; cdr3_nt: TGTGCCACCCTCCAACCGGGACAGGGGATCAACGAGCAGTACTTC; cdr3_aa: CATLQPGQGINEQYF